The next 26 T cell receptor beta chains were all read from a single sample in a study of shared clonotypes between healthy human individuals. TCRdb keeps only in-frame clones here, not all; method: immunoSEQ multiplex PCR. The table lists hundreds of thousands of clones, over 65% of them singletons. The sequencing sample was made of memory CD4+ T cells sorted from blood. The sample's subset: CD45RA-negative fraction. The receptors come from a woman between 25 and 40 years old in good health.

The chain employs TRBV19 and TRBJ2-5; D is undetermined. The end of the DNA fits TRBJ2-7 better, so the J call may be wrong. Germline assignment: CDR1 LNHDA and CDR2 SQIVND (reference sequence). The CDR3 contains 12 residues. The chain's CDR3 is CASSPSSYEQYF. The CDR3 DNA is TGTGCCAGTAGTCCATCTTCCTACGAGCAGTACTTC.

The rearrangement uses TRBV7-8 and TRBJ2-1, with a possible D match to TRBD1 (6 bases). V lost 8 bases to trimming and J lost 9 bases, with 14 bases between them. CDR3 length: 12 residues. Looked up from germline, CDR1 is SGHVS and CDR2 is FQNEAQ. CDR3 sequence (DNA): TGTGCCAGCCGGTCAACAGGGATTGAGCAGTTCTTC. Its translation is CASRSTGIEQFF.

This rearrangement joins TRBV27 to TRBJ2-7; no clear D gene. V was pared by 6 bases and J by 3 bases, with 15 bases between. This CDR3 has 14 residues. Germline V gene data show CDR1 as MNHEY and CDR2 as SMNVEV (reference sequence). CDR3 sequence reads: CASSSADGYYEQYF. Here the CDR3 DNA reads TGTGCCAGCAGCTCGGCCGACGGATACTACGAGCAGTACTTC.

J is TRBJ1-3 and V is TRBV28; no clear D. Germline CDR1 MDHEN, CDR2 SYDVKM. V lost 0 bases and J 0 bases, leaving 9 bases between the germline ends. CDR3 size: 16 residues. CDR3 coding DNA: TGTGCCAGCAGTTTATGGCGAAGCAGCTCTGGAAACACCATATATTTT. This sequence encodes CASSLWRSSSGNTIYF.

J is TRBJ2-2 and V is TRBV5-4; D not certain. The CDR3 has 13 amino acids. The V gene lost 2 bases and the J gene lost 7 bases, with 9 bases spanning the gap. Germline V gene lookup returns CDR1 SGHNT and CDR2 YYREEE (reference sequence). The CDR3 DNA reads as TGTGCCAGCAGCTTTCAACTCGGCGGGGAGCTGTTTTTT. Its protein product is CASSFQLGGELFF.

This sequence joins TRBV11-2 and TRBJ1-1, with a weak D call TRBD1 (5 bases). Between the trimmed V and J ends, which lost 5 bases and 12 bases, there was a span of 16 bases. This CDR3 is built from 12 residues. Germline CDR1 SGHAT, CDR2 FQNNGV. The CDR3 DNA follows: TGTGCCAGCAGCCCTAACAGGAGAGGGACTTTCTTT. Translating gives CASSPNRRGTFF.

V and J are TRBV6-6 and TRBJ1-3; D is undetermined. Deletions cut 2 bases from V and 4 bases from J, with 15 bases between. The CDR3 is made up of 16 amino acids. In germline, CDR1 is MNHNY, CDR2 SVGAGI (reference sequence). For the CDR3, the DNA is TGTGCCAGCAGTTACGTAGCCCCATCTCGGGGAAACACCATATATTTT. Translating gives CASSYVAPSRGNTIYF.

This clone was seen only once. The chain joins TRBV6-1 to TRBJ1-5; D is possibly TRBD1 (5 bases). Germline V gives CDR1 MNHNS, CDR2 SASEGT. Trimming shortened V by 5 bases and J by 7 bases, and 18 bases separated the two germline ends. The CDR3 consists of 15 residues. The CDR3 is CASSWNSPGDQPQHF. CDR3 nucleotides: TGTGCCAGCAGTTGGAACAGCCCTGGGGACCAGCCCCAGCATTTT.

V gene TRBV30 combines with J gene TRBJ2-1; D is undetermined. The CDR3 has 15 amino acids. Germline lookup yields CDR1 GTSNPN and CDR2 SVGIG (reference sequence). Trimming cost V 0 bases and J 0 bases, with 9 bases left between them. The DNA of the CDR3 is TGTGCCTGGAGTGTCTCCAGGAACTCCTACAATGAGCAGTTCTTC. As protein: CAWSVSRNSYNEQFF.

J is TRBJ1-1 and V is TRBV27; D gene unclear. This CDR3 has 15 amino acids. Per the germline V gene, CDR1 is MNHEY and CDR2 is SMNVEV (reference sequence). Trimming cost V 4 bases and J 2 bases, with 14 bases left between them. In nucleotides, the CDR3 is TGTGCCAGCAGTTCTTACGGGTCCGGAAACACTGAAGCTTTCTTT. Translated, it gives CASSSYGSGNTEAFF.

This clone was observed a handful of times. The chain couples TRBV10-2 to TRBJ2-3; 7 nucleotides match TRBD1. The CDR3 sequence is 14 residues long. Germline lookup yields CDR1 WSHSY and CDR2 SAAADI. With 10 bases clipped from V and 2 bases from J, the junction kept 9 bases outside the gene matches. The CDR3 here is CATTRGQTTDTQYF. CDR3 sequence (DNA): TGCGCCACGACAAGGGGACAGACCACAGATACGCAGTATTTT.

Worth noting for this clone: Other DNA sequences of this sample code for an identical CDR3. This rearrangement joins TRBV29-1 to TRBJ2-7, with a possible D match to TRBD2 (5 bases). The germline V gene encodes CDR1 SQVTM and CDR2 ANQGSEA. The ends were cut back, 4 bases at V and 0 bases at J, with 7 bases in the middle. The CDR3 sequence is 12 residues long. CDR3 sequence: CSVVRDSYEQYF. The CDR3, as DNA: TGCAGCGTTGTACGGGACTCCTACGAGCAGTACTTC.

This clone came up a few times. The rearrangement joins TRBV28 to TRBJ2-3, with D possibly matching TRBD2 (6 bases). Trimming removed 5 bases from V and 0 bases from J, with 12 bases in between. Germline V lookup: CDR1 MDHEN, CDR2 SYDVKM. The CDR3 extends over 15 amino acids. The DNA of the CDR3 is TGTGCCAGCAGTGGAAGCGGGCTCAGCACAGATACGCAGTATTTT. Amino acid sequence: CASSGSGLSTDTQYF. Looking up the rest from reference TRBV28 and TRBJ2-3 gives the full variable domain: DVKVTQSSRYLVKRTGEKVFLECVQDMDHENMFWYRQDPGLGLRLIYFSYDVKMKEKGDIPEGYSVSREKKERFSLILESASTNQTSMYLCASSGSGLSTDTQYFGPGTRLTVL.

V usage is TRBV6-6 and J usage is TRBJ2-1, with D unresolved. The CDR3 sequence is 11 residues long. Between the trimmed V and J ends, which lost 2 bases and 9 bases, there was a span of 5 bases. CDR1 and CDR2 (germline): MNHNY, SVGAGI (reference sequence). CDR3 protein: CASSYPGEQFF. CDR3 nucleotide sequence: TGTGCCAGCAGTTACCCTGGTGAGCAGTTCTTC.

This clone was seen repeatedly, ten times or more. The rearrangement links TRBV6-5 to TRBJ2-7; 13 bases line up with TRBD2. The germline gives CDR1 MNHEY, CDR2 SVGAGI. There are 15 residues in the CDR3. Trimming took 2 bases from V and 9 from J; bases not matched to a gene: 7. CDR3 DNA sequence: TGTGCCAGCAGTTACCCCGGACTAGCGGGAGTATTGCAGTACTTC. This gives the protein CASSYPGLAGVLQYF.

This clone was seen only once. Being one base from a much bigger clone, this may be a read error. Other DNA sequences in the same sample also yield this CDR3. The rearrangement joins TRBV5-1 to TRBJ2-1, with a tentative D call TRBD1 (6 bases). There are 15 residues in the CDR3. Germline CDR1 is SGHRS and CDR2 is YFSETQ. V lost 0 bases and J lost 4, with 11 bases in between. The CDR3 here is CASSLDRVAYNEQFF. CDR3 coding DNA: TGCGCCAGCAGCTTGGACAGGGTCGCTTACAATGAGCAGTTCTTC.

In its sample, this clone was seen a few times. The chain combines TRBV18 with TRBJ2-7; 8 bases agree with TRBD1. This CDR3 contains 17 residues. Germline values: CDR1 KGHSH, CDR2 LQKENI. J lost 2 bases, V lost 0 bases, and 9 bases had no gene match. The DNA for the CDR3 is TGTGCCAGCTCACCACCGGGACAGGCGGACTTCGCCTACGAGCAGTACTTC. Its translation: CASSPPGQADFAYEQYF. Drawing the rest from reference TRBV18 and TRBJ2-7, the complete variable domain is NAGVMQNPRHLVRRRGQEARLRCSPMKGHSHVYWYRQLPEEGLKFMVYLQKENIIDESGMPKERFSAEFPKEGPSILRIQQVVRGDSAAYFCASSPPGQADFAYEQYFGPGTRLTVT.

The J gene is TRBJ2-5, the V gene TRBV27; D may be TRBD1 (5 bases). Germline CDR1 MNHEY, CDR2 SMNVEV (reference sequence). Between the trimmed V and J ends, which lost 0 bases and 2 bases, there was a span of 10 bases. This CDR3 spans 15 amino acids. The CDR3 coding sequence is TGTGCCAGCAGTTTATCCCGACAGAGACAAGAGACCCAGTACTTC. Amino acid sequence: CASSLSRQRQETQYF.

The V and J genes are TRBV10-3 and TRBJ1-1, with D possibly being TRBD1 (5 bases). The germline V and J ends were trimmed by 0 bases and 1 base, with 6 bases remaining between them. CDR3 length: 14 residues. The germline V gene encodes CDR1 ENHRY and CDR2 SYGVKD. The CDR3 DNA reads TGTGCCATCAGTGAGTCGACAGCGAACACTGAAGCTTTCTTT. This codes for CAISESTANTEAFF.

This clone was seen a single time. A much larger clone differs by one base, so this may be a read error. Other DNA sequences in this specimen translate into the identical CDR3. The chain couples TRBV9 to TRBJ1-4, with 7 nucleotides matching TRBD1. This CDR3 contains 11 residues. The J segment lost 10 bases and the V segment lost 3 bases, leaving 0 bases of the junction unmatched. Germline CDR1 reads SGDLS; CDR2 reads YYNGEE. The CDR3 loop reads CASSAGGKLFF. The CDR3 nucleotides are TGTGCCAGCAGCGCAGGGGGAAAACTGTTTTTT.

This clone has only one observation. The chain has TRBV30 and TRBJ2-7, with D unclear. Germline-derived CDR1 and CDR2 are GTSNPN and SVGIG (reference sequence). The V end lost 0 bases, the J end lost 1 base, and 10 bases lay between the germline ends. This CDR3 contains 14 residues. The CDR3 region is CAWSVRGLSYEQYF. The CDR3 bases are TGTGCCTGGAGTGTCCGCGGCCTATCCTACGAGCAGTACTTC.

The chain employs TRBV2 and TRBJ1-1; maybe TRBD1 (5 bases). The ends were cut back, 7 bases at V and 1 base at J, with 13 bases in the middle. CDR3 size: 14 residues. The germline V gene encodes CDR1 SNHLY and CDR2 FYNNEI. The CDR3 loop reads CASNPGLTNTEAFF. The CDR3 DNA is TGTGCCAGCAATCCAGGGCTCACGAACACTGAAGCTTTCTTT.

The CDR3 reads CASRSIGGANVLTF. For the CDR3, the DNA is TGCGCCAGCAGATCGATTGGGGGGGCCAACGTCCTGACTTTC. The rearrangement links TRBV4-1 to TRBJ2-6, with D hard to call. Germline CDR1 MGHRA, CDR2 YSYEKL. CDR3 length: 14 amino acids. The germline V and J ends were trimmed by 6 bases and 4 bases, with 10 bases remaining between them.

V usage is TRBV2 and J usage is TRBJ2-7, with D possibly being TRBD2 (5 bases). Trimming stripped 7 bases from V and 4 bases from J, with 11 bases between. The CDR3 has 12 residues. Germline loops: CDR1 SNHLY, CDR2 FYNNEI. CDR3 bases: TGTGCCAGCACCTCAGAGGGTTACGAGCAGTACTTC. The encoded protein is CASTSEGYEQYF. Looking up the rest from reference TRBV2 and TRBJ2-7 gives the full variable domain: EPEVTQTPSHQVTQMGQEVILRCVPISNHLYFYWYRQILGQKVEFLVSFYNNEISEKSEIFDDQFSVERPDGSNFTLKIRSTKLEDSAMYFCASTSEGYEQYFGPGTRLTVT.

This CDR3 reads CASSYTGAYEQYF. The DNA for the CDR3 is TGTGCCAGCAGTTATACAGGGGCCTACGAGCAGTACTTC. This chain uses TRBV6-6 with TRBJ2-7, with 7 bases lining up with TRBD1. The trim removed 3 bases at V and 2 bases at J, leaving 1 base unmatched. The germline CDR1 and CDR2 sequences are MNHNY and SVGAGI (reference sequence). This CDR3 is 13 amino acids long.

This clone was counted a few times. The V and J genes are TRBV11-2 and TRBJ2-1, with D perhaps given as TRBD1 or TRBD2 (5 bases each). The ends were cut back, 3 bases at V and 2 bases at J, with 8 bases in the middle. The CDR3 totals 14 residues. Per the germline V gene, CDR1 is SGHAT and CDR2 is FQNNGV. CDR3 coding DNA: TGTGCCAGCAGCTTCGGGGCGGCCTACAATGAGCAGTTCTTC. Its protein product is CASSFGAAYNEQFF.